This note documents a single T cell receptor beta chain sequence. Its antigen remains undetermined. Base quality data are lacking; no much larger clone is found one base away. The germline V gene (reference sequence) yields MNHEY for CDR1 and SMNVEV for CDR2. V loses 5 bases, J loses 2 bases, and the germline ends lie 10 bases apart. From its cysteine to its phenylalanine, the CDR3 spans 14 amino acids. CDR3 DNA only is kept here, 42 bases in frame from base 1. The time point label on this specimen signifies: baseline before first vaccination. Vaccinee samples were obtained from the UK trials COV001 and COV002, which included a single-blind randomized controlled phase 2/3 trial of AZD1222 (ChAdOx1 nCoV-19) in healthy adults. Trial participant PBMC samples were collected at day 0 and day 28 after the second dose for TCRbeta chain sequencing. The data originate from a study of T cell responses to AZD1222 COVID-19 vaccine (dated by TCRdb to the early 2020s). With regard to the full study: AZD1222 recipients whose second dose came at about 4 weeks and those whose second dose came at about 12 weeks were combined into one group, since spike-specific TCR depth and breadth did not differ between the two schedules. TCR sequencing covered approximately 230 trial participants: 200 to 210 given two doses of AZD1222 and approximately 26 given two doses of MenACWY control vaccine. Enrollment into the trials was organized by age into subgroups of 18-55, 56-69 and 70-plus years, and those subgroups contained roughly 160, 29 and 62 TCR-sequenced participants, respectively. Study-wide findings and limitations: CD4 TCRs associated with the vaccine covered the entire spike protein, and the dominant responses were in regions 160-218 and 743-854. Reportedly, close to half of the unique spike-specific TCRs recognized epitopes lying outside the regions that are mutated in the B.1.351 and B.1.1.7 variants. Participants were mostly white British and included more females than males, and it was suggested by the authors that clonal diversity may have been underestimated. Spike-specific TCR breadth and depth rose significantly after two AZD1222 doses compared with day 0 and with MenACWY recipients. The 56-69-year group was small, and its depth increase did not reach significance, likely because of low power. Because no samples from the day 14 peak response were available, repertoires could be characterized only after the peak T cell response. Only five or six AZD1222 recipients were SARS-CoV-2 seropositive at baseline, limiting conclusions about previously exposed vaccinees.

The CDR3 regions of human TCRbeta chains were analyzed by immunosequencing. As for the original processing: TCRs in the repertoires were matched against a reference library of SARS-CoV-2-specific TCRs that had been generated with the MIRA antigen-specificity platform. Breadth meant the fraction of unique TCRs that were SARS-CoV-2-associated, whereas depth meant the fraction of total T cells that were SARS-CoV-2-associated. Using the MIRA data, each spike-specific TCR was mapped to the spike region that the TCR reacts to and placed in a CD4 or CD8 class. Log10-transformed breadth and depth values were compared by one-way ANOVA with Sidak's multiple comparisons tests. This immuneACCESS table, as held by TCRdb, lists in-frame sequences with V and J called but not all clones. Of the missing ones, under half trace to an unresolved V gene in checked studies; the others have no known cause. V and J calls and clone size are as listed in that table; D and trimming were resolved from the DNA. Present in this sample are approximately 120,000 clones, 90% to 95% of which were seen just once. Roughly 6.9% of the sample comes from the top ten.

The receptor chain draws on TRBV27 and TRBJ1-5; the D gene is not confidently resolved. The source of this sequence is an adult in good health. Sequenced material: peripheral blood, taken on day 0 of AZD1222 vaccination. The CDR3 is CASSRELGNQPQHF. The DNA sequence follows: TGTGCCAGCAGTCGGGAGTTGGGCAATCAGCCCCAGCATTTT.